Listed here is a single TCR beta chain. The source of the sample is a study of control samples from healthy donors and cancer patients. The method was immunoSEQ multiplex PCR; TCRdb's version includes in-frame clones alone and lacks a portion of them. The table has about 160,000 clones, roughly 94% seen once. CDR3 length equals 15 residues. Germline V gene sequence: CDR1 SGHRS, CDR2 YFSETQ. Trimming took off 3 bases at V and 3 bases at J, with 13 bases between the two ends. V and J are TRBV5-1 and TRBJ2-1, with D perhaps matching TRBD1 (6 bases). What was sequenced was PBMCs. This TCR came from a man aged 60-69 years with colorectal cancer. The CDR3 DNA reads TGCGCCAGCAGCTACGGACAGTCTATCTACAATGAGCAGTTCTTC. The encoded protein is CASSYGQSIYNEQFF.